These 30 T cell receptor beta chains originate from one sample sequenced in a study of blood T cell repertoires in COVID-19. The assay was immunoSEQ multiplex PCR, and TCRdb's table has in-frame clones only and misses some. Of around 130,000 clones listed, 80% are singletons. Sequenced material: peripheral blood. The receptors here all came from a man aged 55 to 70 with active or convalescent COVID-19.

The chain joins TRBV2 to TRBJ1-3, with TRBD1 matching 7 bases. Germline CDR1 is SNHLY and CDR2 is FYNNEI. After removal of 7 bases from V and 8 bases from J, the junction contained 14 bases not matched to a gene. The CDR3 covers 15 residues. This CDR3 is CASTDIRGYSYTIYF. DNA of the CDR3: TGTGCCAGCACCGACATCAGGGGGTACAGTTACACCATATATTTT.

The chain recombines TRBV18 with TRBJ2-1; D might be TRBD2 (7 bases). The V and J ends lost 0 bases and 8 bases respectively, with 14 bases between them. Germline CDR1 is KGHSH and CDR2 is LQKENI. The CDR3 is made up of 15 amino acids. DNA for the CDR3: TGTGCCAGCTCACCACCGAGGGGCGGGGGCCATGAGCAGTTCTTC. It encodes CASSPPRGGGHEQFF.

The J gene is TRBJ2-3, the V gene TRBV7-6; D perhaps matches TRBD1 (5 bases). The CDR3 spans 14 residues. Deletions cut 3 bases from V and 4 bases from J, with 11 bases between. In germline, CDR1 is SGHVS, CDR2 FNYEAQ. CDR3 DNA: TGTGCCAGCAGCTTGGGGCGGACCCCAGATACGCAGTATTTT. Its protein product is CASSLGRTPDTQYF.

The chain carries TRBV12-3 or TRBV12-4 and TRBJ1-2; 8 bases agree with TRBD1. V shed 6 bases and J 6 bases; nucleotides not matched to a gene: 6. The CDR3 has 13 amino acids. The CDR3 loop is CASSFTGGNGYTF. In DNA, the CDR3 is TGTGCCAGCAGCTTCACAGGGGGAAATGGCTACACCTTC.

The rearrangement links TRBV6-6 to TRBJ1-5; D unresolved. Germline V lookup: CDR1 MNHNY, CDR2 SVGAGI (reference sequence). The CDR3 consists of 11 residues. The ends were cut back, 4 bases at V and 4 bases at J, with 2 bases in the middle. The CDR3 nucleotides are TGTGCCAGCAGTTCGAATCAGCCCCAGCATTTT. This sequence encodes CASSSNQPQHF.

The chain recombines TRBV15 with TRBJ2-7, with D unclear. Germline V gives CDR1 LNHNV, CDR2 YYDKDF (reference sequence). Deletions cut 0 bases from V and 7 bases from J, with 10 bases between. The CDR3 is 13 residues long. In DNA, the CDR3 is TGTGCCACCAGCAGAGATAGTCCCACGGAGCAGTACTTC. Protein sequence: CATSRDSPTEQYF.

The gene calls are TRBV6-6 and TRBJ2-1, with D perhaps TRBD2 (5 bases). Germline CDR1 MNHNY, CDR2 SVGAGI (reference sequence). Between the trimmed V and J ends, which lost 6 bases and 0 bases, there was a span of 9 bases. There are 14 residues in the CDR3. Written as DNA, the CDR3 is TGTGCCAGCAGGCCCGGGAACTCCTACAATGAGCAGTTCTTC. It codes for CASRPGNSYNEQFF.

J is TRBJ1-6 and V is TRBV27; 7 bases align to TRBD1. Germline CDR1 is MNHEY and CDR2 is SMNVEV (reference sequence). This CDR3 comprises 17 residues. Germline trimming cut 3 bases from V and 2 bases from J; bases unmatched to any gene: 7. The CDR3 DNA reads TGTGCCAGCAGTTTCGTCTCAGGGGGAGCCTATAATTCACCCCTCCACTTT. Translation gives CASSFVSGGAYNSPLHF.

The chain is built from TRBV5-4 and TRBJ2-3, with D tentatively TRBD2 (6 bases). Looked up from germline, CDR1 is SGHNT and CDR2 is YYREEE (reference sequence). The CDR3 loop spans 17 amino acids. V was pared by 0 bases and J by 1 base, with 15 bases between. This chain's CDR3 is CASSLVTGSMGTDTQYF. CDR3 DNA: TGTGCCAGCAGCTTGGTAACCGGGAGTATGGGCACAGATACGCAGTATTTT.

The V call is TRBV7-8, the J call TRBJ1-3; 7 nucleotides line up with TRBD1. Germline V gene lookup returns CDR1 SGHVS and CDR2 FQNEAQ. Unmatched junction bases numbered 1, after V lost 3 bases and J lost 8 bases. The CDR3 is 12 amino acids. CDR3 in amino acids: CASSFQGDTIYF. In nucleotides, the CDR3 is TGTGCCAGCAGCTTTCAGGGGGACACCATATATTTT.

V usage is TRBV9 and J usage is TRBJ2-5, with 10 positions matching TRBD1. This CDR3 is built from 15 residues. J lost 2 bases, V lost 4 bases, and 5 bases had no gene match. CDR1 and CDR2 (germline): SGDLS, YYNGEE. The CDR3 protein is CASSSRTGGQETQYF. The CDR3, as DNA: TGTGCCAGCAGCTCCCGGACAGGGGGACAAGAGACCCAGTACTTC.

The rearrangement uses TRBV19 and TRBJ2-4; possible D gene TRBD1, 5 bases. The CDR3 is made up of 14 amino acids. CDR1 LNHDA and CDR2 SQIVND come from the germline V gene (reference sequence). V gave up 3 bases and J gave up 1 base, with 7 bases separating them. CDR3 nucleotides: TGTGCCAGTAGTATGTCAGGGGCCAAAAACATTCAGTACTTC. This encodes CASSMSGAKNIQYF.

In this sample, this clone turned up a few times. V gene TRBV19 combines with J gene TRBJ2-7; maybe TRBD2 (6 bases). This CDR3 has 13 amino acids. CDR1 and CDR2 from the germline V gene are LNHDA and SQIVND (reference sequence). Trimming cost V 7 bases and J 6 bases, with 16 bases left between them. The CDR3 region is CASIPPGGVEQYF. As DNA, the CDR3 is TGTGCCAGTATACCCCCCGGAGGGGTCGAGCAGTACTTC.

The rearrangement uses TRBV25-1 and TRBJ2-7; the D gene is possibly TRBD1 (6 bases). V was pared by 2 bases and J by 0 bases, with 8 bases between. The CDR3 length is 14 residues. Germline V gene data show CDR1 as MGHDK and CDR2 as SYGVNS. The CDR3 here is CASSETGSSYEQYF. The CDR3 DNA reads TGTGCCAGCAGTGAAACAGGGTCCTCCTACGAGCAGTACTTC.

The chain carries TRBV5-1 and TRBJ2-7; D is uncertain. The CDR3 consists of 13 residues. Per germline, CDR1 SGHRS and CDR2 YFSETQ. V gave up 6 bases and J gave up 2 bases, with 12 bases separating them. This CDR3 is CASTRRVTYEQYF. In DNA, the CDR3 is TGCGCCAGCACAAGACGGGTGACCTACGAGCAGTACTTC.

The chain's CDR3 is CASSKSQGFTGELFF. The CDR3 region has the DNA TGTGCCAGCAGCAAAAGTCAGGGTTTCACCGGGGAGCTGTTTTTT. The chain links TRBV3-1 (or the pseudogene TRBV3-2) to TRBJ2-2; possibly TRBD1 for D (5 bases). Deletions cut 5 bases from V and 4 bases from J, with 14 bases between. This CDR3 has 15 amino acids. CDR1 and CDR2 (germline): LGHDT, YNNKEL (reference sequence).

The rearrangement joins TRBV6-2 or TRBV6-3 to TRBJ2-1; TRBD2 agrees at 7 bases. V lost 5 bases to trimming and J lost 11 bases; unmatched junction nucleotides: 3. This CDR3 is 11 amino acids long. CDR1 is MNHEY and CDR2 is SVGEGT in the germline V gene. CDR3 protein: CASSIAGQQFF. CDR3 DNA: TGTGCCAGCAGTATAGCGGGCCAGCAGTTCTTC.

The table lists this clone with a few counts. The V gene is TRBV6-2 or TRBV6-3, the J gene TRBJ1-1, with 8 bases matching TRBD1. The V gene's germline CDR1 is MNHEY and CDR2 SVGEGT. V lost 0 bases to trimming and J lost 2 bases; unmatched junction nucleotides: 8. This CDR3 contains 17 residues. CDR3 amino acids: CASSYSWDRLANTEAFF. The CDR3 DNA reads TGTGCCAGCAGTTACTCCTGGGACAGGCTGGCCAACACTGAAGCTTTCTTT.

This clone showed up just once. The chain uses TRBV19 and TRBJ2-2; 10 nucleotides align to TRBD2. J gave up 4 bases and V 5 bases, and 1 base lay outside the gene matches. The CDR3 runs 14 residues. Germline V CDR1 and CDR2: LNHDA, SQIVND (reference sequence). DNA of the CDR3: TGTGCCAGTAGTTCTAGCGGGGGCACCGGGGAGCTGTTTTTT. As protein: CASSSSGGTGELFF.

In its sample, this clone was seen once. V and J are TRBV28 and TRBJ1-2; 8 bases fit TRBD1. V lost 5 bases to trimming and J lost 4 bases; unmatched junction nucleotides: 6. Germline loops: CDR1 MDHEN, CDR2 SYDVKM. The CDR3 sequence is 14 residues long. CDR3 sequence (DNA): TGTGCCAGCAGTCTTGGACAGGGAGTCTATGGCTACACCTTC. As protein: CASSLGQGVYGYTF.

This chain joins TRBV28 and TRBJ1-1, with TRBD1 matching over 10 bases. Per the germline V gene, CDR1 is MDHEN and CDR2 is SYDVKM. This CDR3 spans 16 amino acids. V was clipped by 4 bases and J by 0 bases; unmatched bases: 5. The CDR3: CASSSGTGAMNTEAFF. CDR3 nucleotide sequence: TGTGCCAGCAGTTCCGGGACAGGGGCGATGAACACTGAAGCTTTCTTT.

This chain uses TRBV6-5 with TRBJ2-3; 13 bases match TRBD2. Trimming at V came to 10 bases and at J to 9 bases, leaving 10 bases not matched to a gene. The CDR3 spans 14 residues. Per germline, CDR1 MNHEY and CDR2 SVGAGI. CDR3 DNA sequence: TGTGCCACCCTAGGGACTAGCGGGGATTCCACGCAGTATTTT. As protein: CATLGTSGDSTQYF.

The genes are TRBV30 and TRBJ1-5, with D perhaps TRBD1 (5 bases). Trimming removed 5 bases at V and 3 bases at J, with 11 bases between. The germline gives CDR1 GTSNPN, CDR2 SVGIG (reference sequence). The CDR3 runs 13 residues. CDR3 sequence: CAWRQFINQPQHF. CDR3 sequence (DNA): TGTGCCTGGCGACAGTTTATCAATCAGCCCCAGCATTTT.

This chain uses TRBV7-9 with TRBJ1-1; TRBD1 is a possible D gene (6 bases). The germline gives CDR1 SEHNR, CDR2 FQNEAQ (reference sequence). Trimming removed 3 bases from V and 5 bases from J, with 7 bases in between. The CDR3 is 12 amino acids. Here the CDR3 reads CASSFGTTEAFF. As DNA, the CDR3 is TGTGCCAGCAGCTTCGGGACAACTGAAGCTTTCTTT.

The V gene is TRBV19, the J gene TRBJ2-1; tentatively, D is TRBD2 (6 bases). V lost 6 bases to trimming and J lost 1 base, with 13 bases between them. CDR1 and CDR2 (germline): LNHDA, SQIVND (reference sequence). The CDR3 has 15 amino acids. In nucleotides, the CDR3 is TGTGCCAGTAGACCTACTAGCACGTCCTACAATGAGCAGTTCTTC. Translated: CASRPTSTSYNEQFF.

This clone showed up just a few times. Here the CDR3 reads CASSPLQGWTEAFF. In DNA, the CDR3 is TGTGCCAGCAGCCCCTTACAGGGTTGGACTGAAGCTTTCTTT. The chain is built from TRBV13 and TRBJ1-1; a possible D gene is TRBD1 (6 bases). Trimming cost V 5 bases and J 5 bases, with 15 bases left between them. Germline CDR1 PRHDT, CDR2 FYEKMQ (reference sequence). This CDR3 is 14 amino acids long.

This clone was detected a few times. The chain recombines TRBV24-1 with TRBJ2-2; TRBD1 aligns across 7 bases. V was clipped by 5 bases and J by 2 bases; unmatched bases: 4. CDR1 KGHDR and CDR2 SFDVKD come from the germline V gene. The CDR3 has 15 amino acids. The CDR3 bases are TGTGCCACCAGTGCCGGGGACAGTAACACCGGGGAGCTGTTTTTT. Protein product: CATSAGDSNTGELFF.

J is TRBJ1-1 and V is TRBV29-1; tentatively, D is TRBD1 (6 bases). The V gene lost 2 bases and the J gene lost 4 bases, with 11 bases spanning the gap. The CDR3 is 13 amino acids. CDR1 SQVTM and CDR2 ANQGSEA come from the germline V gene. CDR3 protein: CSVEHPGVTEAFF. For the CDR3, the DNA is TGCAGCGTTGAACATCCAGGGGTCACTGAAGCTTTCTTT.

As to this clone: Additional DNA sequences in this sample encode the identical CDR3. CDR3 bases: TGTGCCAGCAGCCACCCCAGAGCCTCCCAAACGGGTTATGGCTACACCTTC. Amino acids: CASSHPRASQTGYGYTF. J is TRBJ1-2 and V is TRBV4-2; D ambiguous. Germline assignment: CDR1 LGHNA and CDR2 YNFKEQ. The CDR3 is made up of 17 amino acids. The V and J ends lost 3 bases and 5 bases respectively, with 22 bases between them.

The CDR3, as DNA: TGTGCCAGTAGCCTACTAGCGACTGAGCAGTTCTTC. It yields the protein CASSLLATEQFF. This chain connects TRBV19 to TRBJ2-1; 7 bases are shared with TRBD2. Germline trimming cut 6 bases from V and 9 bases from J; bases unmatched to any gene: 5. Germline CDR1 is LNHDA and CDR2 is SQIVND (reference sequence). The CDR3 runs 12 residues.